Reported below is one TCR beta chain. What it binds is unknown. At one end, the junction sequence differs from germline, possibly due to a read error. CDR3 length equals 15 residues. The germline V gene encodes CDR1 SGHNT and CDR2 YENEEA. This sample's RNA came from whole unsorted tissue. Three rounds of nested PCR, following a modified ARM-PCR protocol, produced the TCRbeta library. From the multiplex PCR reads, TCRdb called clonotypes with MiXCR, one entry per CDR3 protein. The table has 200,000 to 250,000 distinct CDR3 sequences, roughly 70% seen once. The data were taken from a study of tumor and adjacent non-tumor tissue in lung cancer. Looking at the study overall: Millions of productive TCRbeta reads were obtained per sample on average.

Study-level results: Tumor repertoires had a smaller top 100 clone share than normal lung. Tumor tissue had significantly higher TCR diversity than normal lung.

V and J are TRBV11-3 and TRBJ2-2, with 10 positions matching TRBD1. This TCR was sampled from a man aged 60 to 69 with non-small cell lung cancer. Sequenced sample: lung tumor tissue. The CDR3 nucleotides are TGTGCCAGCAGCTTGGACAGGGGGATGTCCGGGGGGCTGTTTTTT. The encoded protein is CASSLDRGMSGGLFF.